A selection of T cell receptor beta chains follows, all from one sample in a study of beta chain features in type 1 diabetes. Repertoires were generated with immunoSEQ multiplex PCR, while TCRdb's copy carries only in-frame clones and drops some. The sample records around 46,000 clones, around 45% being singletons. The sequencing sample was made of stem cell memory CD4+ T cells from blood. Source of these receptors: a man aged 30 to 45 with type 1 diabetes. CDR3s leave out the opening cysteine and the closing phenylalanine or tryptophan. Each record gives: J gene, V gene, CDR3 protein.

J gene: TRBJ2-7; V gene: TRBV28; CDR3 protein: ASSDGGLRFYEQY
J gene: TRBJ1-2; V gene: TRBV7-2; CDR3 protein: ASSLKGSVGYGYT
J gene: TRBJ2-1; V gene: TRBV9; CDR3 protein: ASSQGTRGYGNEQF
J gene: TRBJ2-3; V gene: TRBV7-3; CDR3 protein: ASSLGRTDTQY
J gene: TRBJ2-5; V gene: TRBV4-2; CDR3 protein: ASSPRGGTAETQY
J gene: TRBJ2-1; V gene: TRBV4-1; CDR3 protein: ASSQDYRTRDLSNEQF
J gene: TRBJ2-1; V gene: TRBV5-6; CDR3 protein: ASSFYNANGTSWRHEQF
J gene: TRBJ2-4; V gene: TRBV6-1; CDR3 protein: ASSEVDVRNIQY
J gene: TRBJ2-1; V gene: TRBV6-6; CDR3 protein: ASSYDQGLDNEQF
J gene: TRBJ2-1; V gene: TRBV7-3; CDR3 protein: ASSLVPSSYNEQF
J gene: TRBJ2-4; V gene: TRBV2; CDR3 protein: ASSGMGDIQY
J gene: TRBJ2-7; V gene: TRBV11-1; CDR3 protein: ASSPRQDSYEQY
J gene: TRBJ2-5; V gene: TRBV6-1; CDR3 protein: ASKGAVETQY
J gene: TRBJ1-2; V gene: TRBV7-2; CDR3 protein: ASSLAGANYGYT
J gene: TRBJ1-1; V gene: TRBV11-2; CDR3 protein: ASSLAGVATEAF
J gene: TRBJ2-5; V gene: TRBV4-2; CDR3 protein: ASSQTDYSGETQY
J gene: TRBJ2-1; V gene: TRBV28; CDR3 protein: ASSSLPLAGAFYNEQF
J gene: TRBJ2-3; V gene: TRBV5-1; CDR3 protein: ASSAGLGGPDTQY
J gene: TRBJ2-5; V gene: TRBV28; CDR3 protein: ASSLGGVETQY
J gene: TRBJ1-2; V gene: TRBV9; CDR3 protein: ASSVEPGWNNYGYT
J gene: TRBJ2-1; V gene: TRBV2; CDR3 protein: ASIPDWYSYNEQF
J gene: TRBJ2-1; V gene: TRBV7-9; CDR3 protein: AARGNNEQF
J gene: TRBJ2-7; V gene: TRBV28; CDR3 protein: ASSSTSGRVWEQY
J gene: TRBJ2-7; V gene: TRBV7-9; CDR3 protein: ASSFLSRYEQY
J gene: TRBJ1-1; V gene: TRBV29-1; CDR3 protein: SVEGLTGGRTEAF
J gene: TRBJ2-6; V gene: TRBV27; CDR3 protein: ASSHLRSTGHLSGANVLT
J gene: TRBJ2-7; V gene: TRBV2; CDR3 protein: ASRVSHSYEQY
J gene: TRBJ2-1; V gene: TRBV2; CDR3 protein: ASRPSDWYNEQF
J gene: TRBJ2-7; V gene: TRBV28; CDR3 protein: ASSPSVSYEQY
J gene: TRBJ2-3; V gene: TRBV5-8; CDR3 protein: ASARGDTQY
J gene: TRBJ2-7; V gene: TRBV10-3; CDR3 protein: AISELLAGNEQY
J gene: TRBJ2-1; V gene: TRBV5-6; CDR3 protein: ASSLSFEQF
J gene: TRBJ1-2; V gene: TRBV5-4; CDR3 protein: ASSQGDSNYGYT
J gene: TRBJ2-3; V gene: TRBV2; CDR3 protein: ASTRTSGSIWVADTQY
J gene: TRBJ1-2; V gene: TRBV30; CDR3 protein: AWSVVRGVGYT
J gene: TRBJ2-3; V gene: TRBV29-1; CDR3 protein: SELTGVGTDTQY
J gene: TRBJ1-1; V gene: TRBV6-5; CDR3 protein: ASSSTGGTRNTEAF
J gene: TRBJ1-2; V gene: TRBV6-1; CDR3 protein: ASSDLAQGVYGYT
J gene: TRBJ2-5; V gene: TRBV19; CDR3 protein: ASSIGRGIQETQY
J gene: TRBJ2-1; V gene: TRBV2; CDR3 protein: ASSDREFNEQF
J gene: TRBJ1-1; V gene: TRBV18; CDR3 protein: ASSPEKLGTEAF
J gene: TRBJ2-2; V gene: TRBV10-3; CDR3 protein: AISPGGGPGELF
J gene: TRBJ1-4; V gene: TRBV7-9; CDR3 protein: ASSVGDRGTNEKLF
J gene: TRBJ2-1; V gene: TRBV5-1; CDR3 protein: ASSSEGAGLAGVTYNEQF
J gene: TRBJ2-1; V gene: TRBV5-1; CDR3 protein: ASSLVSLAGSYNEQF
J gene: TRBJ1-1; V gene: TRBV19; CDR3 protein: ASSILATLNTEAF
J gene: TRBJ2-1; V gene: TRBV29-1; CDR3 protein: SVEGQGGNEQF
J gene: TRBJ2-1; V gene: TRBV7-3; CDR3 protein: ASSLAGGYNEQF
J gene: TRBJ1-5; V gene: TRBV7-9; CDR3 protein: ASSLGRGFNQPQH
J gene: TRBJ2-1; V gene: TRBV7-3; CDR3 protein: ASSPQGDSNEQF
J gene: TRBJ1-2; V gene: TRBV20-1; CDR3 protein: SDRGNYGYT
J gene: TRBJ1-2; V gene: TRBV6-5; CDR3 protein: ASSLGQRVYGYT
J gene: TRBJ2-1; V gene: TRBV7-3; CDR3 protein: ASSRRAAGNEQF
J gene: TRBJ2-7; V gene: TRBV19; CDR3 protein: ASSPVTGFVSYEQY
J gene: TRBJ2-7; V gene: TRBV5-1; CDR3 protein: ASSGGVTYEQY